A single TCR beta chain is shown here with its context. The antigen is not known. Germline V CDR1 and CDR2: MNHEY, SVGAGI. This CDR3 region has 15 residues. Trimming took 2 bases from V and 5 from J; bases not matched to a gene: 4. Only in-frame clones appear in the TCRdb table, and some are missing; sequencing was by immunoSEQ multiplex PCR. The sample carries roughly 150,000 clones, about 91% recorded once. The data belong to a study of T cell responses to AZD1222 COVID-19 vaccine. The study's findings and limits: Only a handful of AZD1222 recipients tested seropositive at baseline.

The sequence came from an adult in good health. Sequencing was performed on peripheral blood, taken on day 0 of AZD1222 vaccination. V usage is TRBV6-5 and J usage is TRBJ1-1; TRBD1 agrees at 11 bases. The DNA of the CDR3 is TGTGCCAGCAGTTACGGACAGGGGGCTAGTACTGAAGCTTTCTTT. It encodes CASSYGQGASTEAFF.